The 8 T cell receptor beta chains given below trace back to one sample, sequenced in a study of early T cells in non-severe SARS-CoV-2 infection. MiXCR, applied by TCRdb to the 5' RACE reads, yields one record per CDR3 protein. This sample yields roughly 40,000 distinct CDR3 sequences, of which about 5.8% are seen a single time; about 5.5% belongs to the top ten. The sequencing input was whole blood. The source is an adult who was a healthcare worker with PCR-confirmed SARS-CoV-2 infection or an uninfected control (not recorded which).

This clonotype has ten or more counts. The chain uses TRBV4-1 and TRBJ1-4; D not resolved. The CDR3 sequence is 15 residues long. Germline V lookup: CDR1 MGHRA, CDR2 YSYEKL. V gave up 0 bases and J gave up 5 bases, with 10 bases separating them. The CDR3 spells CASSQEVSRNEKLFF. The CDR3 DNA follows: TGCGCCAGCAGCCAAGAAGTGTCCAGGAATGAAAAACTGTTTTTT.

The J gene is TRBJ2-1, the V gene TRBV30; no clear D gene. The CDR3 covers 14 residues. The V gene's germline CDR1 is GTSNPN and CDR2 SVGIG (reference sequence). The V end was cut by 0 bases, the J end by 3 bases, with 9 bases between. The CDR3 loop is CAWSVLGDYNEQFF. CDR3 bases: TGTGCCTGGAGTGTACTTGGAGACTACAATGAGCAGTTCTTC.

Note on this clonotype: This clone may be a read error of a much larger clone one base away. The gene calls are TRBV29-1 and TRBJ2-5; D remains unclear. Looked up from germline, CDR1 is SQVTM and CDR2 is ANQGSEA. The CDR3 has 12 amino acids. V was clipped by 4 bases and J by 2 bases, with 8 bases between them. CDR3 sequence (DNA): TGCAGCGTTGCTCCGTGGCAAGAGACCCAGTACTTC. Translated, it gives CSVAPWQETQYF.

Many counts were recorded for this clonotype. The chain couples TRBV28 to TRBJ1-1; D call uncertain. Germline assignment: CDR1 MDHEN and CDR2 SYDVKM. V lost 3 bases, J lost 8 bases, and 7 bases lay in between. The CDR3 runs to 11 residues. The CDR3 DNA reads TGTGCCAGCAGTTTCTTTGCCGAAGCTTTCTTT. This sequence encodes CASSFFAEAFF.

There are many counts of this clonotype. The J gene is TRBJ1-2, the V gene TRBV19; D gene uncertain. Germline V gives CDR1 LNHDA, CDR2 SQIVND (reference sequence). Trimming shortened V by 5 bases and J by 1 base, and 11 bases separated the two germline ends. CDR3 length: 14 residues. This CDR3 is CASSRRQINYGYTF. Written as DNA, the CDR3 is TGTGCCAGTAGTCGGCGGCAGATTAACTATGGCTACACCTTC.

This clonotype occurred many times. For the CDR3, the DNA is TGTGCCAGCAGCTTATTTGCGGGAACCACCCCCGATACGCAGTATTTT. This sequence encodes CASSLFAGTTPDTQYF. The chain couples TRBV7-2 to TRBJ2-3; possibly TRBD2 for D (6 bases). The V gene's germline CDR1 is SGHTA and CDR2 FQGNSA. V lost 2 bases to trimming and J lost 6 bases, with 18 bases between them. This CDR3 is 16 amino acids long. Filled out from reference TRBV7-2 and TRBJ2-3, the complete variable domain reads GAGVSQSPSNKVTEKGKDVELRCDPISGHTALYWYRQSLGQGLEFLIYFQGNSAPDKSGLPSDRFSAERTGGSVSTLTIQRTQQEDSAVYLCASSLFAGTTPDTQYFGPGTRLTVL.

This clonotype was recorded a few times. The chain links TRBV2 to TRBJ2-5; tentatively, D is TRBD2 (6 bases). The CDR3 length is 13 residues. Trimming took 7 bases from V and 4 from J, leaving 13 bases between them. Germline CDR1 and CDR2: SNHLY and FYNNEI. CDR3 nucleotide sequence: TGTGCCAGCACGGGGGATGGGGCAGAGACCCAGTACTTC. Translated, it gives CASTGDGAETQYF. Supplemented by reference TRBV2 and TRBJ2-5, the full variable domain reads EPEVTQTPSHQVTQMGQEVILRCVPISNHLYFYWYRQILGQKVEFLVSFYNNEISEKSEIFDDQFSVERPDGSNFTLKIRSTKLEDSAMYFCASTGDGAETQYFGPGTRLLVL.

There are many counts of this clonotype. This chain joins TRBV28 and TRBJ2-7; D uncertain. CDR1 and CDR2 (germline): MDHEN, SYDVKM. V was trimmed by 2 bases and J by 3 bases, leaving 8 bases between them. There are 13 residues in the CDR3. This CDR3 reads CASSLGSVYEQYF. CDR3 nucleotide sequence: TGTGCCAGCAGTTTAGGCTCCGTCTACGAGCAGTACTTC.